The sequence of this T cell receptor (beta chain) was determined in a study of metastatic and nonmetastatic thyroid tumors. Details on this clone: This clone may be a read error of a much larger clone one base away.

Germline values: CDR1 SGHVS, CDR2 FNYEAQ. The CDR3 loop spans 15 amino acids. Via MiXCR, TCRdb re-called the PCR reads. The sample has roughly 65,000 clones, approximately 15% seen once. All patients were treatment-naive before thyroid surgery. This receptor was identified in a male donor with papillary thyroid cancer or a benign thyroid nodule (not recorded which). Some clones in this sample may be carry-over from other donors' samples. The rearrangement joins TRBV7-6 to TRBJ2-2; tentatively, D is TRBD1 or TRBD2 (5 bases each). Sequencing used blood. In DNA form, the CDR3 reads TGTGCCAGCAGCTTAGCTCGACAGAACACCGGGGAGCTGCTTTTT. This codes for CASSLARQNTGELLF.